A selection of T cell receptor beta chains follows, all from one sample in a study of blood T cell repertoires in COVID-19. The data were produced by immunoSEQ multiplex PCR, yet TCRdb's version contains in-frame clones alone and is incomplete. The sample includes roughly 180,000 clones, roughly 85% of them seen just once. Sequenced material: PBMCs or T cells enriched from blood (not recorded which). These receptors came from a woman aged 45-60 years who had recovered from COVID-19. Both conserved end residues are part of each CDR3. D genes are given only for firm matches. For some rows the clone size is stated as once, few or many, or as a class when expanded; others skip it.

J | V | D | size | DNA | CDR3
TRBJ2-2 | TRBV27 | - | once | TGTGCCAGCAATGGAGGGAACACCGGGGAGCTGTTTTTT | CASNGGNTGELFF
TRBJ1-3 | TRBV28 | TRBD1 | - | TGTGCCAGCACCACACAGGGGGCTAACACCATATATTTT | CASTTQGANTIYF
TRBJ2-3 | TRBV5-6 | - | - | TGTGCCAGCAGATCAGACACAGATACGCAGTATTTT | CASRSDTDTQYF
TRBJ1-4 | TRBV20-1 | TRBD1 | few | TGCAGTGCTAGTCCGACAGGGGGCGGGAAACTGTTTTTT | CSASPTGGGKLFF
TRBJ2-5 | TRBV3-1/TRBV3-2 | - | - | TGTGCCAGCAGCCGATCACAGGGCCAAGAGACCCAGTACTTC | CASSRSQGQETQYF
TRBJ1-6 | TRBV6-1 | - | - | TGTGCCAGCAGTGGGAGCCTAGGGGCCTATAATTCACCCCTCCACTTT | CASSGSLGAYNSPLHF
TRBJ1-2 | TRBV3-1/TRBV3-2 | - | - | TGTGCCAGCAGCCAAGCCGAGGTTGGCTACACCTTC | CASSQAEVGYTF
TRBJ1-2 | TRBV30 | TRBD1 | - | TGTGCCTGGAGGCGCCTTCAGGGGGCTGGCGGCTACACCTTC | CAWRRLQGAGGYTF
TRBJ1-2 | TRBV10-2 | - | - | TGCGCCAGCCGCAGGGGCTATGGCTACACCTTC | CASRRGYGYTF
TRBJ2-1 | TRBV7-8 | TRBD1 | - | TGTGCCAGCAGCTTAACCCGGACAGGGGGCCCCCATGAGCAGTTCTTC | CASSLTRTGGPHEQFF
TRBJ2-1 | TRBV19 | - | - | TGTGCCAGTAGTATAGCCGTCAATGAGCAGTTCTTC | CASSIAVNEQFF
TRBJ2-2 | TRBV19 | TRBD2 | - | TGTGCCAGTAGTATCTCTAGCGGAACTGCCGGGGAGCTGTTTTTT | CASSISSGTAGELFF
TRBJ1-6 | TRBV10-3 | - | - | TGTGCCATCAGTGAGTCAGAGAGCTCCTATAATTCACCCCTCCACTTT | CAISESESSYNSPLHF
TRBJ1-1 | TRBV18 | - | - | TGTGCCAGCTCACGGGCCACGGTGGTGGACACTGAAGCTTTCTTT | CASSRATVVDTEAFF
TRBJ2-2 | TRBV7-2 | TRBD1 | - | TGTGCCAGCAGCTCCCCCCCGGGACAGGGCAACACCGGGGAGCTGTTTTTT | CASSSPPGQGNTGELFF
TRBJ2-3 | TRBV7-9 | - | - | TGTGCCAGCAGCCTCGTTGAGGTGAGCACAGATACGCAGTATTTT | CASSLVEVSTDTQYF
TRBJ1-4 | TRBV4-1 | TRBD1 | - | TGCGCCAGCAGCCAAGGGGGTCAGGGGGCGCACGAAAAACTGTTTTTT | CASSQGGQGAHEKLFF
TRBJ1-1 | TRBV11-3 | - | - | TGTGCCAGCAGCGGACATAGCCCTGAAGCTTTCTTT | CASSGHSPEAFF
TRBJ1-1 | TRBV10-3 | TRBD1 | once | TGTGCCATCAGTGCGAGACAGGGGGGTATAAACACTGAAGCTTTCTTT | CAISARQGGINTEAFF
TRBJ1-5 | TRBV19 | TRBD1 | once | TGTGCCAGCCGGACAGGGGTGGGGGTTAGCAATCAGCCCCAGCATTTT | CASRTGVGVSNQPQHF
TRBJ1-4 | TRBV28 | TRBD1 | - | TGTGCCAGCAGTTTCTCCAGGGGGCTTGAAAAACTGTTTTTT | CASSFSRGLEKLFF
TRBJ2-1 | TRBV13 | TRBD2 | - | TGTGCCAGCAGCCCCCAGGGTAGCGGGCCTAAACAGTTCTTC | CASSPQGSGPKQFF
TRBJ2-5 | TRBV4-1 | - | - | TGCGCCAGCAGCCAAGTGAGGGACCAAGAGACCCAGTACTTC | CASSQVRDQETQYF
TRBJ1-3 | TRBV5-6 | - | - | TGTGCCAGCAGCTTGTGGAGACGCTCTGGAAACACCATATATTTT | CASSLWRRSGNTIYF
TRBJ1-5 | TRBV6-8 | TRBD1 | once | TGTGCCAGCAGTTTCCCCCCGGGGACAGGTCATCAGCCCCAGCATTTT | CASSFPPGTGHQPQHF
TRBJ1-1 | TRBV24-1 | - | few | TGTGCCACCAGTCTCAAGCAGGACACTGAAGCTTTCTTT | CATSLKQDTEAFF
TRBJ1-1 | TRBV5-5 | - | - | TGTGCCAGCAGCCCAACACAGGGCCAAGCTTTCTTT | CASSPTQGQAFF
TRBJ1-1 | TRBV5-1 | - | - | TGCGCCAGCAGCTACGCGACAGCGAACACTGAAGCTTTCTTT | CASSYATANTEAFF
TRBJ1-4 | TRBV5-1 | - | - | TGCGCCAGCAGCTTGGTTCAGGGAACTAATGAAAAACTGTTTTTT | CASSLVQGTNEKLFF
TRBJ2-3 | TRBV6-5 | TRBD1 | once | TGTGCCAGCAGTTACGAGGGGGCTGTTGCAGATACGCAGTATTTT | CASSYEGAVADTQYF
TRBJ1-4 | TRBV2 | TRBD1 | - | TGTGCCAGCAGTGGGCCCCGGACAGGGGCTAATGAAAAACTGTTTTTT | CASSGPRTGANEKLFF
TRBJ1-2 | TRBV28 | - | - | TGTGCCAGCACCCAGAAGGAAGGGGCCTATGGCTACACCTTC | CASTQKEGAYGYTF
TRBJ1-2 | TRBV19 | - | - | TGTGCCAGTAGTATATTATGGGGAGGGGTCGAGCACTATGGCTACACCTTC | CASSILWGGVEHYGYTF
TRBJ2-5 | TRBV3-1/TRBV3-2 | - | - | TGTGCCAGCAGCCAAGATCAGGGAAGGGAGACCCAGTACTTC | CASSQDQGRETQYF
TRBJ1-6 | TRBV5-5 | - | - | TGTGCCAGCAGCTTGGCTCCTCTAGGACTGACAAATTCACCCCTCCACTTT | CASSLAPLGLTNSPLHF
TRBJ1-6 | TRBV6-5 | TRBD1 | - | TGTGCCAGCAGCCTATCACGGACAGGGAATTCACCCCTCCACTTT | CASSLSRTGNSPLHF
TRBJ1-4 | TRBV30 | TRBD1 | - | TGTGCCTGGAGTCGTGGGACAGAGCATGAAAAACTGTTTTTT | CAWSRGTEHEKLFF
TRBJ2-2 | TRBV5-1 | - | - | TGCGCCAGCAGCCCCCAGGATCCGACCGGGGAGCTGTTTTTT | CASSPQDPTGELFF
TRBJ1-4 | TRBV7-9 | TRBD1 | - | TGTGCCAGCAGCTCCGCTTGGGACAGGCGAAATGAAAAACTGTTTTTT | CASSSAWDRRNEKLFF
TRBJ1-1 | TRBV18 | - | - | TGTGCCAGCTCACAGCAGGATTCGGTCGGCACTGAAGCTTTCTTT | CASSQQDSVGTEAFF
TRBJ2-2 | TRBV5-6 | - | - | TGTGCCAGCAGCTCCCGGGTAAGCTTGAACACCGGGGAGCTGTTTTTT | CASSSRVSLNTGELFF